This T cell receptor (beta chain) came from a study of beta chain features in type 1 diabetes (dated by TCRdb to 2016 to 2019). In the study overall: Mean age, gender distribution, total cell number and subset yield did not differ between patients and healthy donors. Across all samples, some 100,000,000 sorted cells were examined, and cell number per subset correlated strongly with RNA yield. In the study, recently diagnosed type 1 diabetes patients and matched healthy donors were compared on the TCRB repertoires of their sorted circulating CD4+ T cell subsets. Naive and central memory subsets were obtained from all 30 or so donors, but regulatory and stem cell-like memory subsets were isolated from only 8 patients and roughly eight healthy donors.

The germline V gene yields KGHSH for CDR1 and LQKENI for CDR2. The CDR3, cysteine through phenylalanine, is 19 amino acids long. Here the CDR3 DNA is all that survives: 57 bases in frame from base 1. V and J are truncated by 4 bases and 5 bases respectively, leaving an intervening sequence of 27 bases. All of the isolated RNA was reverse transcribed with the High Capacity cDNA Reverse Transcription Kit, so expressed TCRB transcripts were sequenced. Naive, central memory and regulatory T cell samples underwent deep immunoSEQ sequencing, averaging approximately 3.5 million total reads per sample. Sorted cells were lysed in RLT buffer, and RNA was extracted using DNase-treated RNeasy Micro or Mini kits according to cell number. Each cell subset was processed on its own to prevent cross-contamination, while patient and healthy donor samples were processed together. The immunoSEQ multiplex PCR was used to amplify TCRB sequences from cDNA, yielding 87-bp fragments that span the CDR3 region. Sequencing of the amplicons was performed on the Illumina HiSeq platform. On the authors' methods: Synthetic template baselines were used to correct PCR bias computationally, reads within Hamming distance 2 were collapsed, and singletons that could not be merged were discarded. Reads were aligned against IMGT so that V, D and J genes, CDR3 length and insertions or deletions at six rearrangement sites could be assigned. Within each subset, clonotype counts were normalized to the number of sorted cells before true diversity and Gini coefficients were calculated with the tcR R package. The overlap coefficient, calculated on TCRB nucleotide sequences, was used to measure repertoire sharing. As a proxy for the pre-selection repertoire, out-of-frame TCRB sequences from naive cells were analyzed. This is the immuneACCESS table as TCRdb keeps it, with only in-frame sequences that have V and J called. A part of the clones is gone; compared with another copy, unresolved V genes explain less than half, and the rest is unexplained. Clonal size and the V and J genes are those of that table, whereas D and trimming came from the DNA. This sample lists hundreds of thousands of clones; about 16% were detected once. The top ten hold approximately 0.099% of the sample.

What the authors observed across the whole study: Fewer insertions and more nucleotide deletions at VDJ recombination sites were observed in patients with type 1 diabetes, implying thymic rearrangement abnormalities. Because cDNA was sequenced instead of genomic DNA, highly expressing activated cells could be over-represented, though the groups showed no difference in activation or CD3 levels. The naive, central memory and regulatory TCRB repertoires appeared to resemble one another more closely among patients than among healthy donors. PCR might favor shorter templates, but patient and control samples were amplified and corrected together, so any skew would affect both groups equally. In all four CD4+ subsets, TCRB CDR3 length was moderately but significantly shorter in type 1 diabetes patients. Only small numbers of individuals were included in the HLA sub-analyses, which left unresolved whether HLA type had any influence on TCRB rearrangement.

This clone has more than one count but fewer than ten. Its antigen remains undetermined. No much larger clone exists at a distance of one base, and base qualities are not known. A single peripheral blood draw of around 0.11 L on average was collected from each donor into heparinised tubes. A BD FACSAria II and a panel including CD45RO, CCR7, CD25, CD127, CD95 and CD27 were used to sort naive, central memory, regulatory and stem cell-like memory CD4+ T cells. Purity was above 95% for every sorted population. Right away, PBMCs were isolated by Lymphoprep density gradient centrifugation and were stained directly, with no culture step. So that batch effects would be minimized, each experiment stained and sorted samples in pairs, pairing one healthy donor with one patient.

Sequenced sample: naive CD4+ T cells from blood. This specimen's cell subset or site label, interpreted: true naive CD4+ T cells. The source is a man aged 18 to 29 in good health. This sequence uses TRBV18 and TRBJ1-5; no D gene can be assigned with confidence. CDR3 reads: CASSRTEGRVPFQYQPQHF. The DNA sequence follows: TGTGCCAGCTCACGGACGGAAGGGAGGGTCCCCTTCCAATATCAGCCCCAGCATTTT.